One sample yielded the 32 T cell receptor beta chains listed below, sequenced in a study of control samples from healthy donors and cancer patients. This table comes from immunoSEQ multiplex PCR, and its TCRdb copy is limited to in-frame clones, with some not included. The sample lists roughly 100,000 clones, around 88% occurring once. Sample: blood. These receptors all come from a man younger than 40 in good health.

The chain couples TRBV3-1 (or the pseudogene TRBV3-2) to TRBJ2-7; 11 bases match TRBD2. CDR1 is LGHDT and CDR2 is YNNKEL in the germline V gene (reference sequence). V was clipped by 2 bases and J by 3 bases; unmatched bases: 6. The CDR3 totals 16 residues. The chain's CDR3 is CASSQRSGTSGYEQYF. The CDR3 DNA reads TGTGCCAGCAGCCAACGCTCCGGGACTAGCGGCTACGAGCAGTACTTC.

V gene TRBV18 combines with J gene TRBJ2-7; D uncertain. Trimming took off 3 bases at V and 2 bases at J, with 11 bases between the two ends. The CDR3 runs to 14 residues. Germline assignment: CDR1 KGHSH and CDR2 LQKENI. Written as DNA, the CDR3 is TGTGCCAGCTCACCCTCGGGCGGAACCTACGAGCAGTACTTC. Amino acid sequence: CASSPSGGTYEQYF.

This rearrangement joins TRBV28 to TRBJ1-3; the D is unclear. Germline V lookup: CDR1 MDHEN, CDR2 SYDVKM. The CDR3 runs 12 residues. V dropped 5 bases and J dropped 4 bases, with 6 bases sitting between them. The CDR3 region has the DNA TGTGCCAGCAGTAGAGGGGGAAACACCATATATTTT. Amino acids: CASSRGGNTIYF.

V is TRBV5-4 and J is TRBJ2-3; D remains ambiguous. The germline V gene has CDR1 SGHNT and CDR2 YYREEE (reference sequence). V was shortened by 4 bases and J by 6 bases, with 12 bases between the two germline ends. The length of the CDR3 is 13 residues. This chain's CDR3 is CASSMTPADTQYF. CDR3 in DNA: TGTGCCAGCAGCATGACACCCGCGGATACGCAGTATTTT.

J is TRBJ2-1 and V is TRBV5-4, with TRBD2 identical over 13 bases. Germline assignment: CDR1 SGHNT and CDR2 YYREEE (reference sequence). The CDR3 runs 15 residues. J lost 7 bases, V lost 3 bases, and 4 bases had no gene match. The CDR3 protein is CASSSGLAGPNEQFF. In DNA, the CDR3 is TGTGCCAGCAGCTCGGGACTAGCGGGACCGAATGAGCAGTTCTTC.

V is TRBV7-2 and J is TRBJ2-3; 13 bases match TRBD2. CDR3 length: 15 residues. The germline V gene encodes CDR1 SGHTA and CDR2 FQGNSA. V shed 5 bases, J shed 4 bases, and the junction held 3 bases outside the gene matches. The CDR3 sequence is CASSDGLAGADTQYF. CDR3 DNA sequence: TGTGCCAGCAGCGATGGACTAGCGGGAGCAGATACGCAGTATTTT.

This clone showed up just a few times. The gene calls are TRBV19 and TRBJ1-1; 9 nucleotides align to TRBD1. The length of the CDR3 is 15 residues. Trimming removed 7 bases from V and 0 bases from J; junction bases left unmatched: 6. The germline V gene has CDR1 LNHDA and CDR2 SQIVND (reference sequence). CDR3 protein: CASKRGQGMNTEAFF. DNA of the CDR3: TGTGCCAGTAAAAGAGGACAGGGGATGAACACTGAAGCTTTCTTT. Using reference TRBV19 and TRBJ1-1 for the parts outside the CDR3, the full variable domain is DGGITQSPKYLFRKEGQNVTLSCEQNLNHDAMYWYRQDPGQGLRLIYYSQIVNDFQKGDIAEGYSVSREKKESFPLTVTSAQKNPTAFYLCASKRGQGMNTEAFFGQGTRLTVV.

The gene calls are TRBV10-3 and TRBJ2-1, with TRBD1 matching 8 bases. Losses at the gene ends were 4 bases for V and 10 bases for J; bases not matched to a gene: 6. From germline, CDR1 is ENHRY and CDR2 SYGVKD. This CDR3 region has 13 residues. CDR3 in amino acids: CAISADRAREQFF. The CDR3 DNA follows: TGTGCCATCAGTGCGGACAGGGCCAGGGAGCAGTTCTTC.

This rearrangement joins TRBV6-1 to TRBJ2-1; no clear D. CDR1 MNHNS and CDR2 SASEGT come from the germline V gene. This CDR3 contains 19 residues. Between the trimmed V and J ends, which lost 3 bases and 7 bases, there was a span of 28 bases. The CDR3 region has the DNA TGTGCCAGCAGTGATGTTCTAGAAGAGCTGAGAAACGCTGGGAATGAGCAGTTCTTC. Its protein is CASSDVLEELRNAGNEQFF.

V usage is TRBV2 and J usage is TRBJ1-4; perhaps TRBD1 as D (6 bases). Trimming cost V 8 bases and J 2 bases, with 12 bases left between them. CDR1 and CDR2 from the germline V gene are SNHLY and FYNNEI. The CDR3 spans 14 residues. CDR3 residues: CASGGRGTNEKLFF. As DNA, the CDR3 is TGTGCCAGCGGGGGGCGCGGGACTAATGAAAAACTGTTTTTT.

This rearrangement joins TRBV4-3 to TRBJ1-3; D not certain. Germline CDR1 LGHNA, CDR2 YSLEER. V lost 2 bases, J lost 1 base, and 12 bases lay in between. CDR3 length equals 16 residues. The CDR3 here is CASSQSSVRSGNTIYF. CDR3 bases: TGCGCCAGCAGCCAAAGTTCAGTTCGTTCTGGAAACACCATATATTTT.

In DNA, the CDR3 is TGCAGCGTTGATGTGATGGGGGTGGAGACCCAGTACTTC. It specifies CSVDVMGVETQYF. The V gene is TRBV29-1, the J gene TRBJ2-5; D may be TRBD1 or TRBD2 (5 bases each). From germline, CDR1 is SQVTM and CDR2 ANQGSEA. CDR3 length: 13 residues. Trimming pared 3 bases from V and 5 bases from J, leaving 13 bases between.

CDR3 loop: CATEGLAKAEQYF. DNA for the CDR3: TGTGCCACCGAGGGGCTAGCAAAAGCCGAGCAGTACTTC. The chain uses TRBV7-9 and TRBJ2-7; the D call may be TRBD1 or TRBD2 (5 bases each). V gave up 10 bases and J gave up 6 bases, with 19 bases separating them. Germline CDR1 reads SEHNR; CDR2 reads FQNEAQ (reference sequence). The CDR3 length is 13 residues. Filled out from reference TRBV7-9 and TRBJ2-7, the complete variable domain reads DTGVSQNPRHKITKRGQNVTFRCDPISEHNRLYWYRQTLGQGPEFLTYFQNEAQLEKSRLLSDRFSAERPKGSFSTLEIQRTEQGDSAMYLCATEGLAKAEQYFGPGTRLTVT.

The V call is TRBV5-4, the J call TRBJ2-7; D may match TRBD1 or TRBD2 (6 bases each). Deletions cut 5 bases from V and 6 bases from J, with 12 bases between. Germline CDR1 is SGHNT and CDR2 is YYREEE (reference sequence). CDR3 length: 12 residues. CDR3 region: CASSAGTPEQYF. CDR3 in DNA: TGTGCCAGCAGTGCGGGGACACCCGAGCAGTACTTC. The full variable domain, its missing parts supplied by reference TRBV5-4 and TRBJ2-7, is ETGVTQSPTHLIKTRGQQVTLRCSSQSGHNTVSWYQQALGQGPQFIFQYYREEENGRGNFPPRFSGLQFPNYSSELNVNALELDDSALYLCASSAGTPEQYFGPGTRLTVT.

The V call is TRBV24-1, the J call TRBJ2-1; D remains unclear. Germline CDR1 and CDR2: KGHDR and SFDVKD. This CDR3 spans 15 amino acids. V shed 6 bases and J shed 5 bases, with 16 bases lying between them. CDR3 nucleotide sequence: TGTGCCACCAGTTTCGTCGGGCCGAGTCACAATGAGCAGTTCTTC. This encodes CATSFVGPSHNEQFF.

The chain couples TRBV9 to TRBJ2-1; 13 bases line up with TRBD2. CDR3 length: 20 residues. Trimming at V came to 4 bases and at J to 0 bases, leaving 13 bases not matched to a gene. The germline CDR1 and CDR2 sequences are SGDLS and YYNGEE. The CDR3 loop reads CASSLKPGLAGLPSYNEQFF. The CDR3 coding sequence is TGTGCCAGCAGCCTGAAGCCGGGACTAGCGGGACTTCCCTCCTACAATGAGCAGTTCTTC.

The gene calls are TRBV18 and TRBJ2-1, with 8 bases identical to TRBD1. V lost 5 bases to trimming and J lost 1 base; unmatched junction nucleotides: 4. CDR1 KGHSH and CDR2 LQKENI come from the germline V gene. This CDR3 has 15 amino acids. CDR3 DNA sequence: TGTGCCAGCTCAACGGACAGGGTGTCCTACAATGAGCAGTTCTTC. It encodes CASSTDRVSYNEQFF.

V and J are TRBV7-9 and TRBJ2-6; the D gene is possibly TRBD2 (6 bases). This CDR3 comprises 17 residues. The germline V gene has CDR1 SEHNR and CDR2 FQNEAQ (reference sequence). Trimming left V 3 bases short and J 0 bases short, with 12 bases between. CDR3 DNA sequence: TGTGCCAGCAGCTTCCGGGCGGGGAGCTCTGGGGCCAACGTCCTGACTTTC. It specifies CASSFRAGSSGANVLTF.

The V and J genes are TRBV19 and TRBJ2-3; D is perhaps TRBD1 or TRBD2 (5 bases each). V shed 8 bases and J shed 2 bases, with 20 bases lying between them. The CDR3 consists of 16 residues. The germline V gene has CDR1 LNHDA and CDR2 SQIVND (reference sequence). Written as DNA, the CDR3 is TGTGCCAGTCGACGCAGTACCTCGGGGCTCACAGATACGCAGTATTTT. Its protein product is CASRRSTSGLTDTQYF.

Only a few counts were recorded for this clone. V and J are TRBV6-6 and TRBJ2-2; 9 bases match TRBD2. The junction had 3 bases not matched to a gene; V was cut back by 2 bases and J by 2 bases. Germline CDR1 MNHNY, CDR2 SVGAGI (reference sequence). This CDR3 region has 16 residues. For the CDR3, the DNA is TGTGCCAGCAGTTACATTCTAGCGGGAAACACCGGGGAGCTGTTTTTT. This encodes CASSYILAGNTGELFF.

This sequence joins TRBV27 and TRBJ2-7; TRBD1 aligns across 7 bases. The CDR3 sequence is 16 residues long. Germline assignment: CDR1 MNHEY and CDR2 SMNVEV (reference sequence). The J segment lost 3 bases and the V segment lost 3 bases, leaving 11 bases of the junction unmatched. The CDR3, as DNA: TGTGCCAGCAGTTTCCTCCAAGAAAACAGGGGCTACGAGCAGTACTTC. Amino acid sequence: CASSFLQENRGYEQYF.

This clone was seen only once. The chain couples TRBV28 to TRBJ2-7, with 7 bases lining up with TRBD2. CDR1 and CDR2 from the germline V gene are MDHEN and SYDVKM. The CDR3 consists of 17 residues. Trimming removed 4 bases from V and 5 bases from J; junction bases left unmatched: 17. CDR3 protein: CASSSLPRLALNHEQYF. Written as DNA, the CDR3 is TGTGCCAGCAGTTCCTTACCCCGACTAGCTCTAAACCACGAGCAGTACTTC.

The V gene is TRBV7-9, the J gene TRBJ1-3; 9 bases fit TRBD1. Trimming took 3 bases from V and 0 from J; bases not matched to a gene: 6. Germline loops: CDR1 SEHNR, CDR2 FQNEAQ (reference sequence). The CDR3 covers 17 residues. The CDR3 protein is CASSLGTGIYSGNTIYF. The DNA of the CDR3 is TGTGCCAGCAGCTTGGGGACAGGGATATACTCTGGAAACACCATATATTTT.

This clone appeared a single time. The CDR3 region has the DNA TGTGCCAGCAGCTTGGGGGCGACTTGGAGCCGGGCGGAGACCCAGTACTTC. Translation: CASSLGATWSRAETQYF. This rearrangement joins TRBV11-2 to TRBJ2-5, with a weak D call TRBD1 (6 bases). Trimming pared 3 bases from V and 5 bases from J, leaving 22 bases between. CDR1 and CDR2 (germline): SGHAT, FQNNGV. The CDR3 length is 17 residues.

The chain uses TRBV11-3 and TRBJ1-1, with a possible D match to TRBD1 (5 bases). The CDR3 is 14 amino acids. Germline V CDR1 and CDR2: SGHNT, YENEEA. With 5 bases removed from V and 4 bases from J, the gap between germline ends came to 14 bases. The CDR3 protein is CASSRLRVGTEAFF. DNA for the CDR3: TGTGCCAGCAGCCGGCTCAGGGTGGGCACTGAAGCTTTCTTT. Looking up the rest from reference TRBV11-3 and TRBJ1-1 gives the full variable domain: EAGVVQSPRYKIIEKKQPVAFWCNPISGHNTLYWYLQNLGQGPELLIRYENEEAVDDSQLPKDRFSAERLKGVDSTLKIQPAELGDSAVYLCASSRLRVGTEAFFGQGTRLTVV.

The V call is TRBV24-1, the J call TRBJ2-1, with TRBD2 matching over 7 bases. The CDR3 is 16 amino acids. V lost 5 bases to trimming and J lost 5 bases; unmatched junction nucleotides: 11. Germline values: CDR1 KGHDR, CDR2 SFDVKD. The CDR3 nucleotides are TGTGCCACCAGTGGTTCCGGGACTAAACTTGACAATGAGCAGTTCTTC. Amino acid sequence: CATSGSGTKLDNEQFF.

The V and J genes are TRBV6-5 and TRBJ1-3; D uncertain. The CDR3 totals 14 residues. Germline CDR1 reads MNHEY; CDR2 reads SVGAGI. V was clipped by 7 bases and J by 0 bases, with 10 bases between them. CDR3 sequence reads: CASISDVSGNTIYF. The CDR3 DNA reads as TGTGCCAGCATATCAGACGTCTCTGGAAACACCATATATTTT.

The rearrangement joins TRBV19 to TRBJ1-2; TRBD1 matches 8 bases. Trimming took 9 bases from V and 2 from J; bases not matched to a gene: 8. The CDR3 sequence is 14 residues long. The germline V gene encodes CDR1 LNHDA and CDR2 SQIVND (reference sequence). CDR3: CASTGTGENYGYTF. In nucleotides, the CDR3 is TGTGCCAGCACCGGGACAGGAGAGAACTATGGCTACACCTTC.

This sequence joins TRBV5-1 and TRBJ2-1; no definite D call. Germline-derived CDR1 and CDR2 are SGHRS and YFSETQ. V lost 0 bases and J 2 bases, leaving 0 bases between the germline ends. The CDR3 sequence is 12 residues long. This CDR3 is CASSLAYNEQFF. The CDR3 DNA sequence: TGCGCCAGCAGCTTGGCCTACAATGAGCAGTTCTTC.

The table lists this clone with a few counts. The chain joins TRBV18 to TRBJ2-1, with 9 nucleotides matching TRBD2. The J segment lost 6 bases and the V segment lost 2 bases, leaving 8 bases of the junction unmatched. Germline-derived CDR1 and CDR2 are KGHSH and LQKENI. The CDR3 sequence is 16 residues long. This CDR3 reads CASSPRSGTSSNEQFF. The CDR3 DNA sequence: TGTGCCAGCTCACCAAGATCCGGGACTAGCAGCAATGAGCAGTTCTTC.

The chain is built from TRBV30 and TRBJ2-5; 11 nucleotides agree with TRBD1. This CDR3 has 14 amino acids. The germline gives CDR1 GTSNPN, CDR2 SVGIG (reference sequence). With 0 bases clipped from V and 5 bases from J, the junction kept 2 bases outside the gene matches. The CDR3 sequence is CAWSVRDRGETQYF. The CDR3 DNA reads as TGTGCCTGGAGTGTACGGGACAGGGGGGAGACCCAGTACTTC.

The chain couples TRBV27 to TRBJ2-7, with D unresolved. Germline V gene lookup returns CDR1 MNHEY and CDR2 SMNVEV (reference sequence). This CDR3 has 14 residues. V was pared by 0 bases and J by 3 bases, with 9 bases between. The CDR3 nucleotides read TGTGCCAGCAGTTTATCGGGTTCAGACTACGAGCAGTACTTC. It codes for CASSLSGSDYEQYF.